A single T cell receptor (beta chain) is shown here with its context. Here immunoSEQ multiplex PCR was the method, and the copy in TCRdb shows in-frame clones only, minus some. There are about 10,000 clones in the sample; 83% occur only once, and 0.3% to 0.5% lies in the top ten. This sample is drawn from a study of follicular helper T cells after annual influenza vaccination. The time point was: 2015-2016 season, 7 days after influenza vaccination. CDR1 is ENHRY and CDR2 is SYGVKD in the germline V gene. CDR3 length: 14 residues. The V end lost 6 bases, the J end lost 7 bases, and 16 bases lay between the germline ends.

This specimen was CXCR5- memory CD4+ T cells sorted from blood, taken 7 days after influenza vaccination. The chain carries TRBV10-3 and TRBJ2-4; tentative D call: TRBD2 (7 bases). The receptor's source is an adult who received the influenza vaccine. The CDR3: CAISVQGGENIQYF. In DNA form, the CDR3 reads TGTGCCATCAGCGTACAGGGAGGGGAGAACATTCAGTACTTC.